The 27 T cell receptor beta chains given below trace back to one sample, sequenced in a study of CD8 T cells in Susac syndrome (dated by TCRdb to 2018 to 2020). To prepare the library, the immunoSEQ multiplex PCR assay was applied. RNA was extracted using the RNeasy kit, and roughly 0.45 to 1 microgram was reverse transcribed with random hexamers. TCRdb reanalyzed the raw reads on its own, using fastp at Q25 for trimming and MiXCR for clone calling, and kept in-frame beta chains. Every entry covers one CDR3 protein and lists the most common genes and DNA from its rows. Recorded for this sample are 130,000 to 150,000 distinct CDR3 sequences; 94% of them occurred a single time. Of the sample, over 0.25% falls within the top ten clones. Sequences were obtained from CD8+ T cells from PBMCs. The receptors were sampled from a human donor in good health.

The chain couples TRBV9 to TRBJ2-7, with 7 bases identical to TRBD2. This CDR3 comprises 13 residues. Germline V gene lookup returns CDR1 SGDLS and CDR2 YYNGEE. V shed 4 bases, J shed 5 bases, and the junction held 6 bases outside the gene matches. The CDR3 sequence: CASSPPAGDEQYF. The CDR3, as DNA: TGTGCCAGCAGCCCCCCCGCGGGGGACGAGCAGTACTTC.

The chain carries TRBV20-1 and TRBJ2-7; no reliable D call. This CDR3 has 12 amino acids. Trimming stripped 4 bases from V and 3 bases from J, with 10 bases between. The V gene's germline CDR1 is DFQATT and CDR2 SNEGSKA (reference sequence). CDR3 sequence (DNA): TGCAGTGCTAAGGCAGGTAACTACGAGCAGTACTTC. This translates into CSAKAGNYEQYF.

This rearrangement joins TRBV14 to TRBJ1-2, with D unresolved. Germline loops: CDR1 SGHDN, CDR2 FVKESK. The CDR3 has 14 amino acids. Trimming stripped 0 bases from V and 2 bases from J, with 7 bases between. CDR3 nucleotides: TGTGCCAGCAGCCAAGAGACGGCCAACTATGGCTACACCTTC. Translating it yields CASSQETANYGYTF.

In this sample, this clonotype turned up once. This sequence joins TRBV3-1 and TRBJ2-5; 12 nucleotides line up with TRBD2. With V trimmed by 5 bases and J by 2 bases, 3 bases remained unmatched. CDR3 length equals 15 residues. Germline lookup yields CDR1 LGHDT and CDR2 YNNKEL (reference sequence). This CDR3 reads CASSNGLAGQETQYF. The DNA for the CDR3 is TGTGCCAGCAGCAACGGACTAGCGGGACAAGAGACCCAGTACTTC.

The chain is built from TRBV14 and TRBJ2-3, with 10 bases that match TRBD2. Looked up from germline, CDR1 is SGHDN and CDR2 is FVKESK. The CDR3 runs 17 residues. With 0 bases clipped from V and 5 bases from J, the junction kept 8 bases outside the gene matches. The CDR3 loop reads CASSQDEREGLEDTQYF. CDR3 DNA sequence: TGTGCCAGCAGCCAAGATGAGCGGGAGGGCCTCGAAGATACGCAGTATTTT.

The chain recombines TRBV13 with TRBJ1-1, with D tentatively TRBD1 (5 bases). The CDR3 has 11 amino acids. V was trimmed by 5 bases and J by 8 bases, leaving 9 bases between them. Germline CDR1 is PRHDT and CDR2 is FYEKMQ (reference sequence). Written as DNA, the CDR3 is TGTGCCAGCAGCCCGGGGCCCGAAGCTTTCTTT. Its protein is CASSPGPEAFF.

The J gene is TRBJ2-3, the V gene TRBV25-1; no clear D. Germline V CDR1 and CDR2: MGHDK, SYGVNS. V was pared by 0 bases and J by 0 bases, with 7 bases between. The CDR3 is 15 amino acids. The DNA of the CDR3 is TGTGCCAGCAGTGAATACTCGGGCAGCACAGATACGCAGTATTTT. Its protein is CASSEYSGSTDTQYF.

The rearrangement uses TRBV4-2 and TRBJ2-7; the D call may be TRBD1 or TRBD2 (5 bases each). The CDR3 is made up of 13 amino acids. V lost 1 base, J lost 6 bases, and 10 bases lay in between. Germline V gene data show CDR1 as LGHNA and CDR2 as YNFKEQ. In DNA form, the CDR3 reads TGTGCCAGCAGCCAAGTATGGGGGAGCGAGCAGTACTTC. Protein: CASSQVWGSEQYF.

This chain connects TRBV5-6 to TRBJ1-1; possibly TRBD1 for D (6 bases). The CDR3 sequence is 13 residues long. Germline V gene sequence: CDR1 SGHDT, CDR2 YYEEEE. V was cut by 1 base and J by 8 bases, with 12 bases left in between. CDR3 DNA sequence: TGTGCCAGCAGCTTGTGGGACATGGAGGAAGCTTTCTTT. It translates to CASSLWDMEEAFF.

This chain uses TRBV12-3 or TRBV12-4 with TRBJ2-1, with D unclear. The CDR3 is made up of 14 amino acids. Trimming removed 2 bases at V and 3 bases at J, with 8 bases between. The CDR3 nucleotides read TGTGCCAGCAGTTTAAACATGGGCTACAATGAGCAGTTCTTC. It specifies CASSLNMGYNEQFF.

The chain couples TRBV6-2 or TRBV6-3 to TRBJ2-7; D is ambiguous. The germline V and J ends were trimmed by 0 bases and 3 bases, with 6 bases remaining between them. In germline, CDR1 is MNHEY, CDR2 SVGEGT. This CDR3 is built from 13 residues. The CDR3 loop is CASSYSKHYEQYF. In DNA form, the CDR3 reads TGTGCCAGCAGTTACTCGAAACACTACGAGCAGTACTTC.

The chain combines TRBV12-3 or TRBV12-4 with TRBJ2-2, with a weak D call TRBD1 (6 bases). The CDR3 totals 13 residues. V was shortened by 6 bases and J by 6 bases, with 11 bases between the two germline ends. As DNA, the CDR3 is TGTGCCAGCAGCGGGGACACCCCCGGGGAGCTGTTTTTT. It codes for CASSGDTPGELFF.

V usage is TRBV14 and J usage is TRBJ2-5; D perhaps matches TRBD1 (6 bases). V was clipped by 1 base and J by 2 bases, with 14 bases between them. Germline V CDR1 and CDR2: SGHDN, FVKESK. The CDR3 runs 16 residues. The CDR3 DNA is TGTGCCAGCAGCCAAGTAAATCGGGACACACAAGAGACCCAGTACTTC. It yields the protein CASSQVNRDTQETQYF.

This rearrangement joins TRBV5-6 to TRBJ1-2; D is undetermined. Germline CDR1 is SGHDT and CDR2 is YYEEEE. There are 11 residues in the CDR3. V lost 0 bases, J lost 11 bases, and 8 bases lay in between. The CDR3 loop is CASSLGSGYTF. The CDR3 DNA follows: TGTGCCAGCAGCTTGGGAAGTGGGTACACCTTC.

The chain couples TRBV7-9 to TRBJ2-7; D uncertain. CDR3 size: 12 residues. The germline CDR1 and CDR2 sequences are SEHNR and FQNEAQ (reference sequence). The germline V and J ends were trimmed by 3 bases and 0 bases, with 3 bases remaining between them. The CDR3 sequence: CASSFPSYEQYF. CDR3 nucleotide sequence: TGTGCCAGCAGCTTTCCCTCCTACGAGCAGTACTTC.

The chain recombines TRBV6-1 with TRBJ2-5; TRBD2 matches 11 bases. V lost 7 bases to trimming and J lost 1 base; unmatched junction nucleotides: 8. The CDR3 spans 16 residues. Germline V gene lookup returns CDR1 MNHNS and CDR2 SASEGT. DNA for the CDR3: TGTGCCAGCACACCGCCGGGACTAGCGGCCCAAGAGACCCAGTACTTC. Translated, it gives CASTPPGLAAQETQYF.

The chain links TRBV23-1 to TRBJ1-1, with 8 bases identical to TRBD1. TRBV23-1 is annotated as an ORF whose role is uncertain. The CDR3 sequence is 15 residues long. The ends lost 1 base at V and 3 bases at J; junction bases unmatched: 4. In DNA, the CDR3 is TGCGCCAGCAGTCAATTGGACAGGGCTGACACTGAAGCTTTCTTT. This sequence encodes CASSQLDRADTEAFF.

This clonotype was detected a few times. The genes are TRBV27 and TRBJ2-5; tentatively, D is TRBD1 or TRBD2 (5 bases each). This CDR3 comprises 11 residues. Germline V gives CDR1 MNHEY, CDR2 SMNVEV (reference sequence). V gave up 5 bases and J gave up 5 bases, with 6 bases separating them. In DNA, the CDR3 is TGTGCCAGCAGTGGGGGTGAGACCCAGTACTTC. Translation: CASSGGETQYF.

J is TRBJ2-3 and V is TRBV20-1; 7 bases match TRBD1. This CDR3 has 14 amino acids. Germline CDR1 reads DFQATT; CDR2 reads SNEGSKA (reference sequence). V was clipped by 5 bases and J by 1 base; unmatched bases: 6. The CDR3 protein is CSAPPGQRTDTQYF. The DNA of the CDR3 is TGCAGTGCTCCTCCGGGACAGCGCACAGATACGCAGTATTTT.

The rearrangement links TRBV29-1 to TRBJ1-4; the D gene is possibly TRBD1 (5 bases). The germline V gene has CDR1 SQVTM and CDR2 ANQGSEA. The germline V and J ends were trimmed by 3 bases and 14 bases, with 13 bases remaining between them. This CDR3 contains 11 residues. The CDR3 nucleotides read TGCAGCGTTGAGACGACTAGGGGTCTGTTTTTT. Translated, it gives CSVETTRGLFF.

This sequence joins TRBV24-1 and TRBJ2-2; D possibly matches TRBD1 or TRBD2 (5 bases each). Trimming stripped 0 bases from V and 3 bases from J, with 10 bases between. Germline V CDR1 and CDR2: KGHDR, SFDVKD. The CDR3 contains 16 residues. CDR3 protein: CATSDLPGRDTGELFF. The CDR3, as DNA: TGTGCCACCAGTGATTTGCCGGGACGAGACACCGGGGAGCTGTTTTTT.

The V and J genes are TRBV27 and TRBJ1-2; D is unresolved. The CDR3 covers 15 residues. V was trimmed by 0 bases and J by 7 bases, leaving 15 bases between them. The V gene's germline CDR1 is MNHEY and CDR2 SMNVEV (reference sequence). The CDR3 coding sequence is TGTGCCAGCAGTTTATCGGTGGAGGGTACGGGTGGCTACACCTTC. It codes for CASSLSVEGTGGYTF.

The gene calls are TRBV30 and TRBJ1-5; D is unresolved. Trimming pared 1 base from V and 1 base from J, leaving 8 bases between. The CDR3 length is 14 residues. CDR1 GTSNPN and CDR2 SVGIG come from the germline V gene (reference sequence). The CDR3 region has the DNA TGTGCCTGGAGTGCGGGTAACAGCAATCAGCCCCAGCATTTT. Its protein is CAWSAGNSNQPQHF. Supplemented by reference TRBV30 and TRBJ1-5, the full variable domain reads SQTIHQWPATLVQPVGSPLSLECTVEGTSNPNLYWYRQAAGRGLQLLFYSVGIGQISSEVPQNLSASRPQDRQFILSSKKLLLSDSGFYLCAWSAGNSNQPQHFGDGTRLSIL.

V usage is TRBV24-1 and J usage is TRBJ2-3, with TRBD1 identical over 7 bases. This CDR3 has 20 amino acids. CDR1 is KGHDR and CDR2 is SFDVKD in the germline V gene. Germline trimming cut 1 base from V and 0 bases from J; bases unmatched to any gene: 15. CDR3 nucleotides: TGTGCCACCAGTGATTTCTCGGACAGGCTAACCCTCTCTAGCACAGATACGCAGTATTTT. It specifies CATSDFSDRLTLSSTDTQYF.

The V call is TRBV7-2, the J call TRBJ2-7, with D perhaps TRBD2 (5 bases). This CDR3 has 13 amino acids. The V gene's germline CDR1 is SGHTA and CDR2 FQGNSA. With 1 base removed from V and 2 bases from J, the gap between germline ends came to 6 bases. CDR3 loop: CASSLELAYEQYF. The CDR3 region has the DNA TGTGCCAGCAGCTTAGAACTAGCCTACGAGCAGTACTTC.

In this sample, this clonotype turned up once. This chain links TRBV20-1 with TRBJ1-5; D gene uncertain. V lost 1 base and J 2 bases, leaving 9 bases between the germline ends. CDR3 size: 14 residues. The germline V gene has CDR1 DFQATT and CDR2 SNEGSKA (reference sequence). For the CDR3, the DNA is TGCAGTGCTAGAGGAAAGGCAGGCAATCAGCCCCAGCATTTT. Translated: CSARGKAGNQPQHF.

This chain connects TRBV12-3 or TRBV12-4 to TRBJ2-7; possibly TRBD1 or TRBD2 for D (5 bases each). The CDR3 is 13 residues long. V lost 7 bases and J lost 7, with 17 bases in between. In DNA form, the CDR3 reads TGTGCCAGCACCCGGGGCGGTGGGGAGGAGCAGTACTTC. Amino acid sequence: CASTRGGGEEQYF.